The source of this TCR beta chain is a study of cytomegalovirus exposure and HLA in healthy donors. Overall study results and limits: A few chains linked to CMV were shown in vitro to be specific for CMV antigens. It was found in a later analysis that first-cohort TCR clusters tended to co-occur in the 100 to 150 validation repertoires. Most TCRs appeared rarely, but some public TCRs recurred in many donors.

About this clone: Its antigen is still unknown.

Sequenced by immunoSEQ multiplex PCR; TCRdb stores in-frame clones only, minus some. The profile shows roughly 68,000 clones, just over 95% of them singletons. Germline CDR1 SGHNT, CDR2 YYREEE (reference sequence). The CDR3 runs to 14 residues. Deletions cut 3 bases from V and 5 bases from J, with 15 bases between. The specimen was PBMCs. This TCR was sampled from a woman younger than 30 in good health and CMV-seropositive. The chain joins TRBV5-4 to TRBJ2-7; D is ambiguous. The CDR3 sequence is CASSSDQVLDEQYF. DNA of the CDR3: TGTGCCAGCAGCTCCGACCAGGTTCTGGACGAGCAGTACTTC.